This entry lists 2 T cell receptor beta chains sequenced from one sample in a study of T cells in Graves' hyperthyroidism and ophthalmopathy. Amplification of TCR beta CDR3 regions was performed using RNA transcripts as template. HTBI primers were the set used in a first-round RT-PCR of the TCR CDR3. TCRdb processed the multiplex PCR reads anew with MiXCR; each CDR3 protein has one entry. The data show about 690,000 distinct CDR3 sequences, with around a sixth seen just once and roughly 16% held by the top ten. Sequenced input: blood. These receptors were obtained from a man aged 45 to 65 with Graves' hyperthyroidism.

A few counts support this clonotype. One junction end does not reproduce the germline sequence, and a read error may be involved. The chain couples TRBV20-1 to TRBJ1-1; D is perhaps TRBD1 (5 bases). The CDR3 totals 15 residues. The germline V gene encodes CDR1 DFQATT and CDR2 SNEGSKA (reference sequence). CDR3 coding DNA: TGCAGTGTTAGAGGGACCCGCGGGAGGTGGACTGAAGCTTTCTTT. Protein sequence: CSVRGTRGRWTEAFF.

A few counts support this clonotype. The gene calls are TRBV19 and TRBJ1-2, with 9 bases aligning to TRBD1. This CDR3 is 13 amino acids long. V dropped 6 bases and J dropped 7; count of bases not matched to a gene: 6. From germline, CDR1 is LNHDA and CDR2 SQIVND (reference sequence). The CDR3 here is CASRVDRGFGYTF. CDR3 in DNA: TGTGCCAGTAGGGTGGACAGGGGCTTTGGCTACACCTTC.